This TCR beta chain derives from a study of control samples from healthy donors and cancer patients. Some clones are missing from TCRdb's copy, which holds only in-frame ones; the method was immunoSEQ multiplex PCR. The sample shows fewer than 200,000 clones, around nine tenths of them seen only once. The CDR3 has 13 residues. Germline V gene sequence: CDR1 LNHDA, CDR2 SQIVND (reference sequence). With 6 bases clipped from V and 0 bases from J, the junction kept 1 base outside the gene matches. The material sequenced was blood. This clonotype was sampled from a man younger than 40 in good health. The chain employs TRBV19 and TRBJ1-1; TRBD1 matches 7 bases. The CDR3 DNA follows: TGTGCCAGTAGGGACAGGTTGAACACTGAAGCTTTCTTT. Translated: CASRDRLNTEAFF.